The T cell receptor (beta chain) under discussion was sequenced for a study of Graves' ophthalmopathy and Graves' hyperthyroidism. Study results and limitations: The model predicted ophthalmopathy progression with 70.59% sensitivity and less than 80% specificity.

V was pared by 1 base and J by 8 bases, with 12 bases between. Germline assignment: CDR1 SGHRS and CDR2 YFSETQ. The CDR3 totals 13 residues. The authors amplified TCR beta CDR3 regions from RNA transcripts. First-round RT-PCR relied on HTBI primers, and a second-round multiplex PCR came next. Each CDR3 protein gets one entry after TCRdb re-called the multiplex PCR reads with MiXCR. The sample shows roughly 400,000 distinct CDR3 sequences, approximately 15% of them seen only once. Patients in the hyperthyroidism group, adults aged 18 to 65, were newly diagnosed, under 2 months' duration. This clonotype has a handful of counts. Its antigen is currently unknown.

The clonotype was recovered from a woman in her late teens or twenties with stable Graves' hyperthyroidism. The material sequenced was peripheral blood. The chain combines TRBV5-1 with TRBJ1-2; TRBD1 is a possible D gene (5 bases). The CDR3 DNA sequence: TGCGCCAGCAGCTTGACCAGGGCGGGAGGCTACACCTTC. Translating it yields CASSLTRAGGYTF.